The 9 T cell receptor beta chains below were found in one sample sequenced in a study of cytomegalovirus exposure and HLA in healthy donors. Use of 60 Vbeta and 13 Jbeta primers characterized the PCR. TCRdb's table, derived via immunoSEQ multiplex PCR, lists solely in-frame clones and lacks some. Of 120,000 or so clones in the sample, around 75% are singletons; the top ten hold roughly 10%. Sequenced: PBMCs. All receptors come from a woman between 50 and 59 years old in good health and CMV-seropositive.

The V call is TRBV29-1, the J call TRBJ2-1, with TRBD2 identical over 11 bases. Germline trimming cut 6 bases from V and 5 bases from J; bases unmatched to any gene: 6. The germline CDR1 and CDR2 sequences are SQVTM and ANQGSEA. The CDR3 loop spans 14 amino acids. The CDR3 DNA reads TGCAGCGTGGGCACTAGCGGGAGACACAATGAGCAGTTCTTC. Translating gives CSVGTSGRHNEQFF.

The chain joins TRBV19 to TRBJ2-7, with a weak D call TRBD2 (6 bases). The CDR3 extends over 16 amino acids. Deletions cut 4 bases from V and 2 bases from J, with 18 bases between. Germline V CDR1 and CDR2: LNHDA, SQIVND (reference sequence). The CDR3 coding sequence is TGTGCCAGTAGTACCCCCGGAGGGGCGCACGCCTACGAGCAGTACTTC. Its protein is CASSTPGGAHAYEQYF. The full variable domain, in which reference TRBV19 and TRBJ2-7 provide the parts outside the CDR3, is DGGITQSPKYLFRKEGQNVTLSCEQNLNHDAMYWYRQDPGQGLRLIYYSQIVNDFQKGDIAEGYSVSREKKESFPLTVTSAQKNPTAFYLCASSTPGGAHAYEQYFGPGTRLTVT.

J is TRBJ2-5 and V is TRBV5-1, with 10 bases lining up with TRBD2. The DNA end is more similar to TRBJ2-7, so the J call may be wrong. Germline CDR1 SGHRS, CDR2 YFSETQ. The CDR3 has 15 amino acids. The CDR3 region is CASSPRSGRTHEQYF. The CDR3 DNA reads TGCGCCAGCAGCCCACGTAGCGGGAGGACGCACGAGCAGTACTTC.

The chain recombines TRBV30 with TRBJ2-7, with TRBD1 as a possible D gene (5 bases). The germline V gene encodes CDR1 GTSNPN and CDR2 SVGIG (reference sequence). CDR3 length equals 13 residues. V was shortened by 2 bases and J by 3 bases, with 11 bases between the two germline ends. CDR3 residues: CAWSRGQGYEQYF. The CDR3, as DNA: TGTGCCTGGAGTAGGGGTCAGGGCTACGAGCAGTACTTC.

This clone was counted a few times. V and J are TRBV6-6 and TRBJ2-7; no clear D. Germline V CDR1 and CDR2: MNHNY, SVGAGI (reference sequence). Trimming removed 2 bases at V and 6 bases at J, with 8 bases between. The CDR3 spans 12 residues. In DNA, the CDR3 is TGTGCCAGCAGTTACCTTAGATTCGAGCAGTACTTC. Its translation: CASSYLRFEQYF.

The chain combines TRBV25-1 with TRBJ1-2; a possible D gene is TRBD1 (6 bases). Trimming removed 7 bases from V and 6 bases from J, with 18 bases in between. This CDR3 spans 14 amino acids. The V gene's germline CDR1 is MGHDK and CDR2 SYGVNS. The CDR3: CASTSPGAQNGYTF. The CDR3 bases are TGTGCCAGCACCTCCCCAGGGGCGCAGAATGGCTACACCTTC.

This clone was detected only a few times. V and J are TRBV23-1 and TRBJ2-5; 16 bases fit TRBD2. TRBV23-1 is assigned to the ORF class and has an uncertain function. V dropped 3 bases and J dropped 5; count of bases not matched to a gene: 9. The CDR3 covers 18 residues. The CDR3 loop is CASSQTGTSGGAGETQYF. The CDR3 DNA follows: TGCGCCAGCAGTCAGACCGGGACTAGCGGGGGGGCCGGTGAGACCCAGTACTTC.

The chain combines TRBV19 with TRBJ2-2, with 11 bases that match TRBD2. There are 16 residues in the CDR3. V gave up 6 bases and J gave up 4 bases; unmatched junction bases: 7. Germline V gives CDR1 LNHDA, CDR2 SQIVND (reference sequence). The CDR3 protein is CASRAPGLAVTGELFF. The CDR3, as DNA: TGTGCCAGTAGGGCCCCGGGACTAGCGGTCACCGGGGAGCTGTTTTTT.

The chain couples TRBV27 to TRBJ1-5, with D possibly TRBD1 on 5 matching bases. The CDR3 loop spans 16 amino acids. V was clipped by 6 bases and J by 1 base, with 16 bases between them. Germline V gene data show CDR1 as MNHEY and CDR2 as SMNVEV (reference sequence). The CDR3 DNA reads as TGTGCCAGCAGAAGAGTCCGGGGGTTGAGCAATCAGCCCCAGCATTTT. It is translated as CASRRVRGLSNQPQHF.